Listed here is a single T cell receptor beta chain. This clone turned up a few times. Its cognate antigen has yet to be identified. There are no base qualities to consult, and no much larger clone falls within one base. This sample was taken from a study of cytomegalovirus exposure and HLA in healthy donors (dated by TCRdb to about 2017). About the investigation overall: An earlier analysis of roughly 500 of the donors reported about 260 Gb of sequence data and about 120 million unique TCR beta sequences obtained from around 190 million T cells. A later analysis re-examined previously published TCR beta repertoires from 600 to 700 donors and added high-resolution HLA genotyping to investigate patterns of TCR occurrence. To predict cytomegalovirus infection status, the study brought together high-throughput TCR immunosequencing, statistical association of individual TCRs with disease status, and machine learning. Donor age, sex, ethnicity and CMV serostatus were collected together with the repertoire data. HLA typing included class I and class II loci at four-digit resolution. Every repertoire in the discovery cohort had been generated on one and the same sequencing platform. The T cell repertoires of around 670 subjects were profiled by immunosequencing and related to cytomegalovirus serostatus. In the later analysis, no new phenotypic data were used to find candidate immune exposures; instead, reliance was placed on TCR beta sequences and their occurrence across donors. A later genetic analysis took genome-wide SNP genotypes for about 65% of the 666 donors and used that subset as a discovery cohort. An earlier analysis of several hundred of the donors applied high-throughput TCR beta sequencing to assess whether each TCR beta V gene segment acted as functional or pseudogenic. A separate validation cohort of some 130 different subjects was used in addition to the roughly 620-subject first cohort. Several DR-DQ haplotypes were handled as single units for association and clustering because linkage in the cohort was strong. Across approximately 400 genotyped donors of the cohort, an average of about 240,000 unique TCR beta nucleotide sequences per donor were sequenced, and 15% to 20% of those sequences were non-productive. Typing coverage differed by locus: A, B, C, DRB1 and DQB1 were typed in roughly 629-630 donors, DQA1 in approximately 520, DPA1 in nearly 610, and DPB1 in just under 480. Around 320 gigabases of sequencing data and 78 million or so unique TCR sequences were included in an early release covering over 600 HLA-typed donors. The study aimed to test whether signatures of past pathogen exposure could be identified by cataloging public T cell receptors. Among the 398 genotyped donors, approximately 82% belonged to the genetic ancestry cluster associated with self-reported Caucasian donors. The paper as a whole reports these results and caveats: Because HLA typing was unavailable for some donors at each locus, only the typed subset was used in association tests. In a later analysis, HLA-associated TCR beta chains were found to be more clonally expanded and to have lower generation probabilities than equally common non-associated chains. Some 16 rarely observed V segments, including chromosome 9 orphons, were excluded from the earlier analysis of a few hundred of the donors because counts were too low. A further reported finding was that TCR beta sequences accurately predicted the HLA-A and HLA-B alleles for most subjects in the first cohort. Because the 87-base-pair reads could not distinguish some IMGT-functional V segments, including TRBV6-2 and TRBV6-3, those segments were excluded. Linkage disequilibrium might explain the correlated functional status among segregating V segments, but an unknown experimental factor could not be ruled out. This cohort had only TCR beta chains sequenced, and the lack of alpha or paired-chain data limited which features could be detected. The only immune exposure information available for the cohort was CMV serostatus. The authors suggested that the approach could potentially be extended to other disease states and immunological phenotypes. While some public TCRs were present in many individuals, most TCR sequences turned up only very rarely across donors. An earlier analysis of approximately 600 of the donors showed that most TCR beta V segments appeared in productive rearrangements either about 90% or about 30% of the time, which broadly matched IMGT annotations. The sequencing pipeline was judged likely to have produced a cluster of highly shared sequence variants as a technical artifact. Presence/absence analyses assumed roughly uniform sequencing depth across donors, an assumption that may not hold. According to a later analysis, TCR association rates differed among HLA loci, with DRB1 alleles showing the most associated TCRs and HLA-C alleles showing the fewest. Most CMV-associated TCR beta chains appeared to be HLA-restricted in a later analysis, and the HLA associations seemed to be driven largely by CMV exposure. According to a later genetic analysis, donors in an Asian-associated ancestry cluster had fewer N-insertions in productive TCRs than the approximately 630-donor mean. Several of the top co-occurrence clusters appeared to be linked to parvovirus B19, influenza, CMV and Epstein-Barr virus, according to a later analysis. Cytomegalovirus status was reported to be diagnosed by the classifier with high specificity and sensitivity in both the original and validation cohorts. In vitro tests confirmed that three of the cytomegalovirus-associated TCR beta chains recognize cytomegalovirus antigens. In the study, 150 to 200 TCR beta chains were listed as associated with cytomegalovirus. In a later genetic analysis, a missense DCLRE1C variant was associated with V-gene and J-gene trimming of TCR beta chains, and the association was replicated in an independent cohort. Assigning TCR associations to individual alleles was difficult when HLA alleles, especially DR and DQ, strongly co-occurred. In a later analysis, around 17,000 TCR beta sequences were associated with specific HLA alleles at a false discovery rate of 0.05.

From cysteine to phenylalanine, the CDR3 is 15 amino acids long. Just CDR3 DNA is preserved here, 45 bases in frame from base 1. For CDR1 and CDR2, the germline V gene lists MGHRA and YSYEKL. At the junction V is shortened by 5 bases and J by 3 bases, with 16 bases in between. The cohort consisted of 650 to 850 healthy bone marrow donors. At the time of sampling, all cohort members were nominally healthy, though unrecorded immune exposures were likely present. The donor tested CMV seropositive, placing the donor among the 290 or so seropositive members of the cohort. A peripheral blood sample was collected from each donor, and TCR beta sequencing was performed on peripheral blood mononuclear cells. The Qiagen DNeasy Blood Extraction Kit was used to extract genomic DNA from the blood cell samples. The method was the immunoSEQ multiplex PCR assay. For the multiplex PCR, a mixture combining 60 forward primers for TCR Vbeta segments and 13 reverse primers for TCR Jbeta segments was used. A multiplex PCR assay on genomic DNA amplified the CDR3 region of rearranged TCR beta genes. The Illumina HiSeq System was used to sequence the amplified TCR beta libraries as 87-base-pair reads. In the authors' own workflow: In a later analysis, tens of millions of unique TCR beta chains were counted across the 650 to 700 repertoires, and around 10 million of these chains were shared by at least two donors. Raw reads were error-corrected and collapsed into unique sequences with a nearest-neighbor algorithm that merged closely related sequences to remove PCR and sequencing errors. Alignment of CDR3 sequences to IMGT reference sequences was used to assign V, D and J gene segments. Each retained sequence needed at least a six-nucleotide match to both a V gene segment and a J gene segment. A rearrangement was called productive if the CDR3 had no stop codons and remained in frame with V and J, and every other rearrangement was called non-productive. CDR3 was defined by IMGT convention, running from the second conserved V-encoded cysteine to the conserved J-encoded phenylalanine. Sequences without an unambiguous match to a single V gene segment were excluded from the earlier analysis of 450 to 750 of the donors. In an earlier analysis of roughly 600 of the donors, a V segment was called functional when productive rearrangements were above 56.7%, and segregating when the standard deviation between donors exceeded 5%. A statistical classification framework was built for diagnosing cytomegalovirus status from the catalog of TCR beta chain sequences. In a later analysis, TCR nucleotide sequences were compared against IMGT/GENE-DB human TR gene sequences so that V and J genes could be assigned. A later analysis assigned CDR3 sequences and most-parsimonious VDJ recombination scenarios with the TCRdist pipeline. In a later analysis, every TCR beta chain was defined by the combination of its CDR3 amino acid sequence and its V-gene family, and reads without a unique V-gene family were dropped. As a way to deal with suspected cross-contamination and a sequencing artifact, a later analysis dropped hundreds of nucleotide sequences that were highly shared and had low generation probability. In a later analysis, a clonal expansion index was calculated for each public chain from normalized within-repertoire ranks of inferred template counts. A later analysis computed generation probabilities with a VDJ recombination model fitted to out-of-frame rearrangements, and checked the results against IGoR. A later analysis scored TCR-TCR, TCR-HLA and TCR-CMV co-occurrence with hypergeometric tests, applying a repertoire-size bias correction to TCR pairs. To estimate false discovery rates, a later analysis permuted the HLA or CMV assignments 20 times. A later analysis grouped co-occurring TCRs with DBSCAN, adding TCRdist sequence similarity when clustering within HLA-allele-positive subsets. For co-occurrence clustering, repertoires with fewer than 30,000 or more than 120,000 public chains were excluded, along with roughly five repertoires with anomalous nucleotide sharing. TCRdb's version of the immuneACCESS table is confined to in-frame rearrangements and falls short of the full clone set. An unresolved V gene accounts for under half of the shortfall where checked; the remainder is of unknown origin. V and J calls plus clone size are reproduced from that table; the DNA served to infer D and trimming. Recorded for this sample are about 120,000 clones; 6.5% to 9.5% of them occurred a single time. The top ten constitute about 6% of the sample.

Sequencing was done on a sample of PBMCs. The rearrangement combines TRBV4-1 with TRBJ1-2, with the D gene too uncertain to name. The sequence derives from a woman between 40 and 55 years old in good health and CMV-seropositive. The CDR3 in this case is CASSYDSTDHYGYTF. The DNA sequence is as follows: TGCGCCAGCAGCTACGATTCAACAGACCACTATGGCTACACCTTC.